What follows are 12 T cell receptor beta chains derived from one specimen sequenced in a study of T-cell reconstitution after alpha-beta-depleted transplantation in children. Unique molecular identifiers were incorporated when the TCRbeta library was constructed. Each CDR3 protein gets one entry after TCRdb re-called the PCR reads with MiXCR. The sample holds about 280,000 distinct CDR3 sequences, approximately 10% seen once. The sequences come from peripheral blood, collected 180 days after TCRalphabeta/CD19-depleted stem cell transplant. These receptors were collected from a male patient aged 2 to 10 who had a stem cell transplant for chronic granulomatous disease, so the T cells may come from the graft donor.

This clonotype has ten or more counts. The chain carries TRBV5-1 and TRBJ2-5; 7 bases line up with TRBD1. The junction had 6 bases not matched to a gene; V was cut back by 2 bases and J by 2 bases. The CDR3 sequence is 15 residues long. Per the germline V gene, CDR1 is SGHRS and CDR2 is YFSETQ. This chain's CDR3 is CASSFPDRYQETQYF. The CDR3 nucleotides are TGCGCCAGCAGCTTCCCGGACAGGTATCAAGAGACCCAGTACTTC.

This clonotype came up many times. The chain links TRBV20-1 to TRBJ2-1, with D unclear. Trimming removed 3 bases at V and 7 bases at J, with 19 bases between. Germline CDR1 DFQATT, CDR2 SNEGSKA (reference sequence). The CDR3 extends over 15 amino acids. The CDR3 sequence is CSASLTEVHWNEQFF. Here the CDR3 DNA reads TGCAGTGCTAGCTTAACTGAAGTACATTGGAATGAGCAGTTCTTC.

To note about this clonotype: A much larger clone lies one base from this, so it may be a read error. This chain uses TRBV4-2 with TRBJ2-2; D may be TRBD2 (6 bases). This CDR3 spans 14 amino acids. Germline CDR1 and CDR2: LGHNA and YNFKEQ. Here the CDR3 DNA reads TGTGCCAGCAGCCACGAGGAAGGGACCGGGGGGCTGTTTTTT. Translating it yields CASSHEEGTGGLFF.

On this clonotype itself: At one of its ends the junction is not consistent with the germline gene, which may arise from a read error. V is TRBV5-4 and J is TRBJ1-2, with D uncertain. The CDR3 is 12 amino acids. Germline V gene lookup returns CDR1 SGHNT and CDR2 YYREEE (reference sequence). The CDR3 nucleotides read TGTGCCAGCAGCCAAGTCAACTATGGCGACACCTTC. The encoded protein is CASSQVNYGDTF.

The DNA of the CDR3 is TGTGCCAGCTCACCACGGGCGGTCTCCTACGAGCAGTACTTC. This sequence encodes CASSPRAVSYEQYF. The chain recombines TRBV18 with TRBJ2-7, with no clear D. The length of the CDR3 is 14 residues. Trimming stripped 1 base from V and 0 bases from J, with 7 bases between. Looked up from germline, CDR1 is KGHSH and CDR2 is LQKENI.

The sample holds many counts of this clonotype. The chain employs TRBV7-9 and TRBJ2-7; TRBD1 aligns across 8 bases. The ends lost 6 bases at V and 1 base at J; junction bases unmatched: 11. Germline CDR1 and CDR2: SEHNR and FQNEAQ (reference sequence). The CDR3 has 16 amino acids. CDR3 protein: CASSPLTGALSYEQYF. The CDR3 DNA reads as TGTGCCAGCAGTCCCTTGACAGGGGCCCTTTCCTACGAGCAGTACTTC.

This clonotype was detected many times. V usage is TRBV4-2 and J usage is TRBJ2-6; 13 bases fit TRBD2. CDR1 is LGHNA, CDR2 YNFKEQ, per germline. J lost 2 bases, V lost 0 bases, and 10 bases had no gene match. The CDR3 is 21 residues long. CDR3 amino acids: CASSQDVGLAGVGPGANVLTF. The CDR3 nucleotides read TGTGCCAGCAGCCAAGATGTCGGACTAGCGGGAGTGGGGCCTGGGGCCAACGTCCTGACTTTC.

This clonotype occurred many times. The chain recombines TRBV7-2 with TRBJ2-5; D is undetermined. Trimming took 4 bases from V and 4 from J, leaving 10 bases between them. CDR3 length: 13 amino acids. In germline, CDR1 is SGHTA, CDR2 FQGNSA. As DNA, the CDR3 is TGTGCCAGCAGCTCGACCGTACTAGAGACCCAGTACTTC. Amino acids: CASSSTVLETQYF. Full variable domain (remainder filled in from reference TRBV7-2 and TRBJ2-5): GAGVSQSPSNKVTEKGKDVELRCDPISGHTALYWYRQSLGQGLEFLIYFQGNSAPDKSGLPSDRFSAERTGGSVSTLTIQRTQQEDSAVYLCASSSTVLETQYFGPGTRLLVL.

This clonotype turned up a few times. This rearrangement joins TRBV19 to TRBJ2-4; D is possibly TRBD1 (6 bases). Germline V CDR1 and CDR2: LNHDA, SQIVND (reference sequence). There are 15 residues in the CDR3. The V and J ends lost 1 base and 7 bases respectively, with 14 bases between them. As DNA, the CDR3 is TGTGCCAGTAGTATAGGGAACAGGGCGAGGAACATTCAGTACTTC. Its protein is CASSIGNRARNIQYF.

In this sample, this clonotype turned up many times. The chain has TRBV7-2 and TRBJ2-1; TRBD2 agrees at 10 bases. This CDR3 contains 15 residues. Germline lookup yields CDR1 SGHTA and CDR2 FQGNSA. V gave up 7 bases and J gave up 5 bases; unmatched junction bases: 8. DNA of the CDR3: TGTGCCAGCACCCCTAGCGGGGGCCACAACAATGAGCAGTTCTTC. It is translated as CASTPSGGHNNEQFF.

The V and J genes are TRBV28 and TRBJ2-7; D unresolved. Germline loops: CDR1 MDHEN, CDR2 SYDVKM. The CDR3 spans 13 residues. V was shortened by 2 bases and J by 2 bases, with 7 bases between the two germline ends. The CDR3 reads CASSLAVAYEQYF. The CDR3 nucleotides read TGTGCCAGCAGTTTAGCAGTTGCCTACGAGCAGTACTTC.

This clonotype has at least ten counts. This chain uses TRBV4-3 with TRBJ1-6; 8 bases map to TRBD1. CDR1 LGHNA and CDR2 YSLEER come from the germline V gene. V trimming: 3 bases; J trimming: 0 bases; junction bases outside the gene matches: 13. This CDR3 has 20 residues. The CDR3 DNA sequence: TGCGCCAGCAGCCAGGAAGGGACAGGACCAATGAGCTCCTATAATTCACCCCTCCACTTT. Protein: CASSQEGTGPMSSYNSPLHF.